This section outlines one T cell receptor beta chain sequence together with its context. Its antigen remains unidentified. This sample is part of a study of T cells in Graves' hyperthyroidism and ophthalmopathy. Study-wide points: Ophthalmopathy stood apart from stable hyperthyroidism in a 13 V-J model.

With V trimmed by 2 bases and J by 7 bases, 8 bases remained unmatched. Germline CDR1 reads SGHTA; CDR2 reads FQGNSA. The CDR3 extends over 15 amino acids. It was RNA transcripts that yielded the amplified TCR beta CDR3 regions. In the first-round RT-PCR of the TCR CDR3, the HTBI primer set was used. TCRdb re-called the multiplex PCR reads with MiXCR, one entry per CDR3 protein. The sample has approximately 600,000 distinct CDR3 sequences; around 13% are singletons. These patients, aged 18 to 65, had recently diagnosed hyperthyroidism lasting under 2 months. It was uncontrolled infection, other autoimmune disease, pregnancy or lactation that excluded patients. Fresh peripheral blood, 8 to 10 ml of it, supplied the PBMCs.

This chain connects TRBV7-2 to TRBJ1-5, with 7 bases aligning to TRBD1. The TCR was taken from a woman in her 30s with Graves' hyperthyroidism that later progressed to Graves' ophthalmopathy. The source material was blood. This chain's CDR3 is CASSLQTGLGQPQHF. CDR3 in DNA: TGTGCCAGCAGCTTACAGACAGGGTTAGGGCAGCCCCAGCATTTT.